These T cell receptor beta chains were read from a single sample in a study of shared clonotypes between healthy human individuals. Clones were read by immunoSEQ multiplex PCR, and TCRdb kept only the in-frame ones, dropping some. Found here are some 1.1 million clones, 60% to 80% of them singletons; the top ten hold almost 0.9%. The material sequenced was memory CD4+ T cells from PBMCs. These receptors came from a man between 18 and 35 years old in good health. Some clones in this sample may be carry-over from other donors' samples. Each CDR3 is given with its conserved first and last residue. Each record gives: CDR3 length, J gene, D gene, V gene, clone size, CDR3 DNA, CDR3 protein. A D gene is named only where the DNA matches it firmly. Size tells how often a clone was seen (once, few, many) or the class of an expanded clone, and some rows leave it out.

11 | TRBJ2-5 | - | TRBV28 | - | TGTGCCAGCAGTGTGGGGGAGCCCCAGTACTTC | CASSVGEPQYF
10 | TRBJ1-1 | - | TRBV30 | - | TGTGCCTGGAGGGGGGCTGAAGCTTTCTTT | CAWRGAEAFF
13 | TRBJ2-2 | - | TRBV5-1 | - | TGCGCCAGCAGCTTGGGAGACACCGGGGAGCTGTTTTTT | CASSLGDTGELFF
17 | TRBJ2-1 | TRBD1 | TRBV11-3 | - | TGTGCCAGCAGCTCCGGACAGGGGGCAGGTGCCTACAATGAGCAGTTCTTC | CASSSGQGAGAYNEQFF
15 | TRBJ2-1 | - | TRBV7-6 | - | TGTGCCAGCAGCCCGTGGCAGGGCCCCTACAATGAGCAGTTCTTC | CASSPWQGPYNEQFF
12 | TRBJ2-1 | - | TRBV28 | - | TGTGCCAGCAGTTTTCAATACAATGAGCAGTTCTTC | CASSFQYNEQFF
17 | TRBJ2-7 | TRBD1 | TRBV10-2 | - | TGCGCCAGCAGTGAGTTACTCTATGGGACAGGGGGACTCGAGCAGTACTTC | CASSELLYGTGGLEQYF
14 | TRBJ2-7 | TRBD1 | TRBV6-6 | once | TGTGCCAGCAGCCGGGGACAGAACTCCTACGAGCAGTACTTC | CASSRGQNSYEQYF
10 | TRBJ2-2 | - | TRBV7-9 | many | TGTGCCAGCAGCCTGGTGGAGCTGTTTTTT | CASSLVELFF
15 | TRBJ2-2 | - | TRBV5-6 | - | TGTGCCAGCAGCCCAGGGAAGTTGAACACCGGGGAGCTGTTTTTT | CASSPGKLNTGELFF
12 | TRBJ1-2 | - | TRBV28 | - | TGTGCCAGCAGTTTAACGGACTATGGCTACACCTTC | CASSLTDYGYTF
12 | TRBJ1-1 | - | TRBV2 | few | TGTGCCAGCAGTGAAGCAGGGCGGGAAGCTTTCTTT | CASSEAGREAFF
19 | TRBJ1-1 | TRBD1 | TRBV19 | - | TGTGCCAGTAGTATCCTTCTGTACCGGGACAGAGGGAGACGGGTGGAAGCTTTCTTT | CASSILLYRDRGRRVEAFF
14 | TRBJ2-1 | TRBD2 | TRBV9 | - | TGTGCCAGCAGCGTAAGCGGGGGGTGGAATGAGCAGTTCTTC | CASSVSGGWNEQFF
17 | TRBJ2-2 | TRBD2 | TRBV4-2 | once | TGTGCCAGCAGCCAACGACTAGCGGGAGATCTACCCGGGGAGCTGTTTTTT | CASSQRLAGDLPGELFF
15 | TRBJ1-5 | - | TRBV28 | - | TGTGCCAGTTTCCATACCCGGGACGGCAATCAGCCCCAGCATTTT | CASFHTRDGNQPQHF
15 | TRBJ2-2 | TRBD1 | TRBV18 | - | TGTGCCAGCTCACGAGGACAGGGGGCGGCCGGGGAGCTGTTTTTT | CASSRGQGAAGELFF
14 | TRBJ1-1 | TRBD1 | TRBV9 | - | TGTGCCAGCAGCCACGGACAGGCCAACACTGAAGCTTTCTTT | CASSHGQANTEAFF